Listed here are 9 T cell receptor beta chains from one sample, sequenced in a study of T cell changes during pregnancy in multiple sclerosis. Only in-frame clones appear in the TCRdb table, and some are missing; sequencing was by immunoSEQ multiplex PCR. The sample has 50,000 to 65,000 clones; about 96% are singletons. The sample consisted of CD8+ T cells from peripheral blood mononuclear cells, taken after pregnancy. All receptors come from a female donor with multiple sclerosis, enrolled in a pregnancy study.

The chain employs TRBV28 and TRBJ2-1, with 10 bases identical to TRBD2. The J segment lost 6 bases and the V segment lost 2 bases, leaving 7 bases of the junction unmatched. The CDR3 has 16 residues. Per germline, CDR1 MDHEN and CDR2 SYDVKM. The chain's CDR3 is CASSLSLAGVGNEQFF. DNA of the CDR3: TGTGCCAGCAGTTTAAGTCTAGCGGGAGTCGGCAATGAGCAGTTCTTC.

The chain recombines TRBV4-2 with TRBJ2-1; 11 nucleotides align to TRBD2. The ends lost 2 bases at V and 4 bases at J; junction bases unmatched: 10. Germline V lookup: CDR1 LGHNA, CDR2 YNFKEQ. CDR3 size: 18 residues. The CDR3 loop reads CASSQKPPGTSGYNEQFF. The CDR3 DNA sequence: TGTGCCAGCAGCCAAAAACCCCCCGGGACTAGCGGTTACAATGAGCAGTTCTTC.

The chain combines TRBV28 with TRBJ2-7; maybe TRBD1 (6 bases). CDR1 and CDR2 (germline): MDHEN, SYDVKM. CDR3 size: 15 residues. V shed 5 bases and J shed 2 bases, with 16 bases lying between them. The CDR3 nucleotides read TGTGCCAGCAGTCCCTTGGACAGAGCTACCTACGAGCAGTACTTC. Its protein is CASSPLDRATYEQYF. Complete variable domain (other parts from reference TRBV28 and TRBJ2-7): DVKVTQSSRYLVKRTGEKVFLECVQDMDHENMFWYRQDPGLGLRLIYFSYDVKMKEKGDIPEGYSVSREKKERFSLILESASTNQTSMYLCASSPLDRATYEQYFGPGTRLTVT.

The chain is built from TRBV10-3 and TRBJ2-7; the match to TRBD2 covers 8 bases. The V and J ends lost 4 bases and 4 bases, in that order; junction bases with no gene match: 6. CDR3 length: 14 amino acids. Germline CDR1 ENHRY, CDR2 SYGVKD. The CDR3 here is CAISARTSSYEQYF. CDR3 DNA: TGTGCCATCAGTGCTAGGACTAGCAGTTACGAGCAGTACTTC.

The chain's CDR3 is CASRRIAGGNNEQFF. CDR3 nucleotides: TGTGCCAGCAGGCGAATAGCGGGAGGGAACAATGAGCAGTTCTTC. The chain links TRBV7-2 to TRBJ2-1; 11 positions agree with TRBD2. Germline-derived CDR1 and CDR2 are SGHTA and FQGNSA. The CDR3 loop spans 15 amino acids. Trimming took 6 bases from V and 5 from J; bases not matched to a gene: 6.

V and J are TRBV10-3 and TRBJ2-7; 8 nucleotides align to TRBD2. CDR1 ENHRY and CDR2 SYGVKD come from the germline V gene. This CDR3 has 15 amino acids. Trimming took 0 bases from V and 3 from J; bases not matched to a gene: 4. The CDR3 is CAISESLTSDYEQYF. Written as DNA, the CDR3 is TGTGCCATCAGTGAGTCCCTGACTAGCGACTACGAGCAGTACTTC.

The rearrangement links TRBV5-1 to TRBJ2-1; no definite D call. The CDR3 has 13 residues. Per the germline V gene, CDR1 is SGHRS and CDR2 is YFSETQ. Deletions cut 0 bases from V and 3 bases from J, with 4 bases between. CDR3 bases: TGCGCCAGCAGCTTGGACAGCTACAATGAGCAGTTCTTC. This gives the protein CASSLDSYNEQFF.

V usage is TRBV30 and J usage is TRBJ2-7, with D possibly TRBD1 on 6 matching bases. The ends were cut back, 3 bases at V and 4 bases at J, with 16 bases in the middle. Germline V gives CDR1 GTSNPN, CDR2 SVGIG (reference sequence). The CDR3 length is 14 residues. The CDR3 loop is CAWRQPGTLYEQYF. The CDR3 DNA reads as TGTGCCTGGAGACAACCCGGGACATTATACGAGCAGTACTTC.

This chain's CDR3 is CASSQELRQAHYGYTF. CDR3 DNA sequence: TGCGCCAGCAGCCAAGAACTTAGACAGGCGCACTATGGCTACACCTTC. The chain uses TRBV4-3 and TRBJ1-2; TRBD1 might be the D (6 bases). The V end lost 0 bases, the J end lost 3 bases, and 14 bases lay between the germline ends. Per germline, CDR1 LGHNA and CDR2 YSLEER. This CDR3 region has 16 residues.